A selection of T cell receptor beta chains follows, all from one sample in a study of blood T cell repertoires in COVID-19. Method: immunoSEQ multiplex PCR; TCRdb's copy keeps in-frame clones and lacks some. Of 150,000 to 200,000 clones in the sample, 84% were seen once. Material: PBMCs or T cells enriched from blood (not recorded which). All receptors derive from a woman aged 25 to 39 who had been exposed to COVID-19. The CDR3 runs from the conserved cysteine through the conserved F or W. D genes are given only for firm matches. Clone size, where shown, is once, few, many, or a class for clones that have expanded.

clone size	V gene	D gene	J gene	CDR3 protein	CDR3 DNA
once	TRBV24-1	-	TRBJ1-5	CATSDLRGQPQHF	TGTGCCACCAGTGATTTAAGGGGACAGCCCCAGCATTTT
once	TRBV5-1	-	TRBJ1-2	CASSFGQGFDGYTF	TGCGCCAGCAGCTTCGGGCAGGGATTTGATGGCTACACCTTC
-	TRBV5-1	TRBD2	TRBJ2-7	CASSLSGGLSYEQYF	TGCGCCAGCAGCTTAAGCGGGGGGCTGTCCTACGAGCAGTACTTC
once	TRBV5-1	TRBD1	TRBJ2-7	CASSLGQGNNEQYF	TGCGCCAGCAGCTTGGGACAGGGGAACAACGAGCAGTACTTC
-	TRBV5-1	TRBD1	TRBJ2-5	CASSLGIRDRGQETQYF	TGCGCCAGCAGCTTAGGTATACGGGACAGGGGCCAAGAGACCCAGTACTTC
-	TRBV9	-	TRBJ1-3	CASSVTGTGNTIYF	TGTGCCAGCAGCGTAACAGGGACTGGAAACACCATATATTTT
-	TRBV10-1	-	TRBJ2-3	CASSEADTQYF	TGCGCCAGCAGCGAAGCGGATACGCAGTATTTT
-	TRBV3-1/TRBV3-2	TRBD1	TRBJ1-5	CASSHGQGQPQHF	TGTGCCAGCAGCCACGGACAGGGTCAGCCCCAGCATTTT
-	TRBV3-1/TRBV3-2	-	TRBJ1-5	CASSQGPIQGPQHF	TGTGCCAGCAGCCAAGGACCTATCCAGGGGCCCCAGCATTTT
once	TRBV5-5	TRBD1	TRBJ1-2	CASSTGQGEGYTF	TGTGCCAGCAGCACCGGACAGGGCGAGGGCTACACCTTC
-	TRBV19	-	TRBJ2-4	CASSIPVAKNIQYF	TGTGCCAGTAGTATTCCGGTAGCCAAAAACATTCAGTACTTC
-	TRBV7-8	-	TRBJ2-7	CASSSLQAYEQYF	TGTGCCAGCAGCTCCCTCCAGGCCTACGAGCAGTACTTC
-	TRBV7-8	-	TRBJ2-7	CASSSREGQAYEQYF	TGTGCCAGCAGCTCTCGGGAAGGGCAAGCCTACGAGCAGTACTTC
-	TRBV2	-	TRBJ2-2	CASPTTRANTGELFF	TGTGCCAGCCCCACTACCAGGGCGAACACCGGGGAGCTGTTTTTT
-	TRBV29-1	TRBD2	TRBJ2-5	CSVEGLAGEVLGTQYF	TGCAGCGTTGAAGGACTAGCGGGGGAGGTCCTCGGGACCCAGTACTTC
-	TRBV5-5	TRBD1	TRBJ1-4	CASSYGTATNEKLFF	TGTGCCAGCAGCTACGGGACAGCAACTAATGAAAAACTGTTTTTT
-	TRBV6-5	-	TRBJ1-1	CASSYSTLKLNTEAFF	TGTGCCAGCAGTTACTCAACCCTAAAATTGAACACTGAAGCTTTCTTT
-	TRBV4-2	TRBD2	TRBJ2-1	CASSQGLAGGTEQFF	TGTGCCAGCAGCCAAGGACTAGCGGGGGGGACTGAGCAGTTCTTC
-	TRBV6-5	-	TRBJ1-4	CATVRDTNEKLFF	TGTGCCACCGTGCGGGACACTAATGAAAAACTGTTTTTT
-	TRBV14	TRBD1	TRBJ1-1	CASSQGQGAGAEAFF	TGTGCCAGCAGCCAAGGACAGGGGGCTGGCGCTGAAGCTTTCTTT
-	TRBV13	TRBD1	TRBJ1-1	CASSPDRATEAFF	TGTGCCAGCAGCCCCGACAGGGCCACTGAAGCTTTCTTT
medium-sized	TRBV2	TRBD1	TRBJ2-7	CASSSGTGGTYEQYF	TGTGCCAGCAGTTCGGGGACAGGGGGTACCTACGAGCAGTACTTC
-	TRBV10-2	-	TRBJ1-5	CASSRTENVNQPQHF	TGCGCCAGCAGTAGGACAGAAAACGTCAATCAGCCCCAGCATTTT
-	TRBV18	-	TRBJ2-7	CASSPSGQGTYEQYF	TGTGCCAGCTCACCCTCGGGACAAGGGACCTACGAGCAGTACTTC
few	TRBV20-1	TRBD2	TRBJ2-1	CSASGLAGGLSNEQFF	TGCAGTGCTAGTGGACTAGCGGGGGGGCTTAGCAATGAGCAGTTCTTC
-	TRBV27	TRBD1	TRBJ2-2	CASARQGDAGELFF	TGTGCCAGCGCGAGACAGGGGGATGCCGGGGAGCTGTTTTTT
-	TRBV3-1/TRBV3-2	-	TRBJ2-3	CASSQEIADTQYF	TGTGCCAGCAGCCAAGAAATCGCAGATACGCAGTATTTT
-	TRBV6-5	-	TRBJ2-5	CASSNNGRTQYF	TGTGCCAGCAGTAACAACGGGAGGACCCAGTACTTC
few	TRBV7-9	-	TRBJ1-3	CASSLRGSGNTIYF	TGTGCCAGCAGCTTAAGGGGCTCTGGAAACACCATATATTTT
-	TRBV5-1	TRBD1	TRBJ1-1	CASNGQGGTEAFF	TGCGCCAGCAACGGACAGGGCGGGACTGAAGCTTTCTTT
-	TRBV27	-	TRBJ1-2	CASSQDSFYYGYTF	TGTGCCAGCAGCCAGGACAGCTTCTACTATGGCTACACCTTC
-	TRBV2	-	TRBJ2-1	CASNLIGENEQFF	TGTGCCAGCAACCTTATAGGGGAAAATGAGCAGTTCTTC
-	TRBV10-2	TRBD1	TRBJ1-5	CASEGGTGRGNQPQHF	TGCGCCAGCGAAGGAGGGACAGGGCGGGGCAATCAGCCCCAGCATTTT
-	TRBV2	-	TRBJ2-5	CASSELRDSKETQYF	TGTGCCAGCAGTGAATTGAGGGACTCAAAAGAGACCCAGTACTTC
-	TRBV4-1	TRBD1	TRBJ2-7	CASSPLGRQGDHEQYF	TGCGCCAGCAGCCCCCTGGGCCGACAGGGGGATCACGAGCAGTACTTC
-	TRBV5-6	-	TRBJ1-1	CASSLRGYGAFF	TGTGCCAGCAGCCTACGGGGTTACGGAGCTTTCTTT
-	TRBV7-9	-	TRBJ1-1	CASSPQGAEAFF	TGTGCCAGCAGCCCACAGGGAGCCGAAGCTTTCTTT
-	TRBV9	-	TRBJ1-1	CASSSHGGTHTEAFF	TGTGCCAGCAGCAGCCACGGGGGGACCCACACTGAAGCTTTCTTT
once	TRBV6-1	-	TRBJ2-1	CASSEVLREQFF	TGTGCCAGCAGTGAAGTTCTTAGAGAGCAGTTCTTC
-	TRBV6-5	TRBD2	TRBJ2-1	CASSRGGLNEQFF	TGTGCCAGCAGCCGCGGGGGTCTGAATGAGCAGTTCTTC
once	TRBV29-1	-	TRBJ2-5	CSVVLQGRQETQYF	TGCAGCGTTGTATTACAGGGAAGGCAAGAGACCCAGTACTTC
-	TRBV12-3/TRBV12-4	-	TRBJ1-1	CASSSTNYEAFF	TGTGCCAGCAGTTCCACCAACTATGAAGCTTTCTTT
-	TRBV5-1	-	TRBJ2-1	CASSLFPADNEQFF	TGCGCCAGCAGCTTATTTCCCGCGGACAATGAGCAGTTCTTC
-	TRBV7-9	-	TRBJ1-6	CASSSDSPLHF	TGTGCCAGCAGCTCGGATTCACCCCTCCACTTT
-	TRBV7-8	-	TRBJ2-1	CASSLEARGNEQFF	TGTGCCAGCAGCTTAGAGGCGCGGGGTAATGAGCAGTTCTTC